This TCR beta chain was found in a study of beta chain features in type 1 diabetes (dated by TCRdb to the late 2010s). Regarding the research as a whole: Patients and healthy donors did not differ in mean age, gender distribution, total cell number or subset yield. A total of 85 million to 140 million sorted cells were examined across all samples, and a strong correlation was observed between cell number per subset and RNA yield. The study compared the TCRB repertoires of sorted circulating CD4+ T cell subsets in recently diagnosed type 1 diabetes patients with those in matched healthy donors. Naive and central memory subsets were obtained from all 28 donors, but regulatory and stem cell-like memory subsets were isolated from only 8 patients and roughly 8 healthy donors. Overall results and qualifications from the work: Because cDNA rather than genomic DNA was sequenced, highly expressing activated cells could have been over-represented, although no difference in activation and CD3 levels was found between groups. Patients with type 1 diabetes made fewer insertions and deleted more nucleotides at VDJ recombination sites, implying thymic rearrangement abnormalities. Type 1 diabetes patients showed a moderate but significant shortening of TCRB CDR3 length in all four CD4+ subsets. Because small numbers of individuals were included in the HLA sub-analyses, any influence of HLA type on TCRB rearrangement was left unresolved. The naive, central memory and regulatory TCRB repertoires appeared to resemble one another more closely among patients than among healthy donors. PCR might favor shorter templates, but patient and control samples were amplified and corrected together, so any skew would affect both groups equally.

At the junction V is shortened by 6 bases and J by 2 bases; bases outside the gene matches: 5. According to the germline V gene, CDR1 reads MDHEN and CDR2 reads SYDVKM. Including the terminal cysteine and phenylalanine, the CDR3 comprises 15 residues. The retained sequence is limited to the CDR3, 45 bases, with the frame set at the first base. From each donor, a single peripheral blood sample of about 100 mL on average was drawn into heparinised tubes. Using a panel that included CD45RO, CCR7, CD25, CD127, CD95 and CD27, naive, central memory, regulatory and stem cell-like memory CD4+ T cells were sorted on a BD FACSAria II. Every sorted population had a purity above 95%. Right away, PBMCs were isolated by Lymphoprep density gradient centrifugation and were stained directly, with no culture step. To minimize batch effects, samples were stained and sorted in pairs, one healthy donor with one patient per experiment.

The entire isolated RNA was reverse transcribed using the High Capacity cDNA Reverse Transcription Kit, and thus expressed TCRB transcripts were sequenced. Naive, central memory and regulatory T cell samples underwent deep immunoSEQ sequencing, averaging roughly 3.4 million total reads per sample. Sorted cells were lysed in RLT buffer and RNA was extracted with DNase-treated RNeasy Micro or Mini kits, depending on cell number. Each cell subset was processed on its own to prevent cross-contamination, while patient and healthy donor samples were processed together. The immunoSEQ multiplex PCR was used to amplify TCRB sequences from cDNA, yielding 87-bp fragments that span the CDR3 region. Sequencing of the amplicons was done on the Illumina HiSeq platform. The authors processed their data as follows. Synthetic template baselines were used to correct PCR bias computationally, reads within Hamming distance 2 were collapsed together, and singletons that could not be merged were discarded. Reads were aligned against IMGT to assign V, D and J genes, CDR3 length and insertions or deletions at six rearrangement sites. Clonotype counts were normalized to sorted cell number within each subset before computing true diversity and Gini coefficients with the tcR R package. The overlap coefficient, calculated on TCRB nucleotide sequences, was used to quantify repertoire sharing. TCRdb stores this immuneACCESS table with in-frame sequences only. Part of the clones is absent; in the studies checked, under half of the shortfall reflects unresolved V genes, and no reason is known for the rest. Clone size and the V and J calls come from that table; the DNA yielded D and trimming. This sample lists over 150,000 clones; 9% to 12% were detected once. Together, the top ten hold more than 0.4% of the sample.

This clone was detected a few times. Its antigen specificity is not known. No base quality information exists; no much larger clone differs at one position. The V gene is TRBV28 and the J gene is TRBJ2-3; the central 10 bases match TRBD2. This receptor was identified in a man aged 25 to 40 with type 1 diabetes. Specimen: central memory CD4+ T cells from blood. The DNA sequence is as follows: TGTGCCAGCAGGGTAGCGGGAGGAGTCACAGATACGCAGTATTTT. Its translation is CASRVAGGVTDTQYF.